Listed below are T cell receptor beta chains from one sample, sequenced in a study of Ad26.COV2.S vaccination and SARS-CoV-2 variants. TCRdb's table, derived via immunoSEQ multiplex PCR, lists solely in-frame clones and lacks some. The repertoire holds more than 150,000 clones, with 70% to 90% as singletons. This material consisted of peripheral blood, taken after recovery from COVID-19. Source of these receptors: a human donor who had recovered from COVID-19. Both conserved end residues are part of each CDR3. Each record gives: V gene, J gene, CDR3 protein.

v_call: TRBV6-5; j_call: TRBJ1-6; cdr3_aa: CASTMPGSNSPLHF
v_call: TRBV5-6; j_call: TRBJ2-1; cdr3_aa: CASSFLVVYNEQFF
v_call: TRBV5-4; j_call: TRBJ2-4; cdr3_aa: CASSYSGRAKNIQYF
v_call: TRBV19; j_call: TRBJ2-7; cdr3_aa: CASSMGNEQYF
v_call: TRBV2; j_call: TRBJ1-3; cdr3_aa: CASSEGTANSGNTIYF
v_call: TRBV7-8; j_call: TRBJ2-5; cdr3_aa: CASSFGGGSEETQYF
v_call: TRBV4-1; j_call: TRBJ2-5; cdr3_aa: CASSHLAGGPLQETQYF
v_call: TRBV30; j_call: TRBJ2-3; cdr3_aa: CAWSLRGRRTDTQYF
v_call: TRBV24-1; j_call: TRBJ1-2; cdr3_aa: CATSDSVAPPKDGYTF
v_call: TRBV4-2; j_call: TRBJ2-5; cdr3_aa: CASSQVLGREETQYF
v_call: TRBV7-3; j_call: TRBJ2-1; cdr3_aa: CASSPSAGGLNEQFF
v_call: TRBV6-1; j_call: TRBJ2-7; cdr3_aa: CASSESSGSGIPYEQYF
v_call: TRBV2; j_call: TRBJ2-7; cdr3_aa: CASSVGGLDSLGQYF
v_call: TRBV4-1; j_call: TRBJ2-7; cdr3_aa: CASSLGAGVKNEQYF
v_call: TRBV14; j_call: TRBJ2-3; cdr3_aa: CASSPQGTGSTDTQYF
v_call: TRBV6-5; j_call: TRBJ1-2; cdr3_aa: CASSPRGNYGYTF
v_call: TRBV28; j_call: TRBJ2-3; cdr3_aa: CASSLLASGTADTQYF
v_call: TRBV6-5; j_call: TRBJ1-6; cdr3_aa: CASIRGGGLHF
v_call: TRBV6-5; j_call: TRBJ1-5; cdr3_aa: CASTQGGVPQPQHF
v_call: TRBV14; j_call: TRBJ2-4; cdr3_aa: CASSPLSGGTKNIQYF
v_call: TRBV7-2; j_call: TRBJ1-5; cdr3_aa: CASSLRRGENQPQHF
v_call: TRBV3-1/TRBV3-2; j_call: TRBJ1-6; cdr3_aa: CASSPGQFNSPLHF
v_call: TRBV7-3; j_call: TRBJ2-1; cdr3_aa: CASSLHGRGPGHNEQFF
v_call: TRBV18; j_call: TRBJ2-7; cdr3_aa: CASSTEGDEQYF
v_call: TRBV6-5; j_call: TRBJ1-2; cdr3_aa: CASSSTNYGYTF
v_call: TRBV5-5; j_call: TRBJ2-1; cdr3_aa: CASSLEFEQFF
v_call: TRBV2; j_call: TRBJ1-1; cdr3_aa: CASRWGNTEAFF
v_call: TRBV5-4; j_call: TRBJ1-3; cdr3_aa: CASSSEEGARNTIYF
v_call: TRBV2; j_call: TRBJ1-2; cdr3_aa: CASSDETASYGYTF
v_call: TRBV6-5; j_call: TRBJ1-5; cdr3_aa: CASSPGRGNQPQHF
v_call: TRBV2; j_call: TRBJ1-1; cdr3_aa: CASKMDGDTEAFF
v_call: TRBV7-9; j_call: TRBJ1-2; cdr3_aa: CASSLGTGLSGYTF
v_call: TRBV19; j_call: TRBJ2-7; cdr3_aa: CASSTFPLAGGNPIHEQYF
v_call: TRBV2; j_call: TRBJ1-3; cdr3_aa: CASSTSGNTIYF
v_call: TRBV2; j_call: TRBJ1-1; cdr3_aa: CASSAYEAFF
v_call: TRBV6-5; j_call: TRBJ2-7; cdr3_aa: CASKREAGTYEQYF
v_call: TRBV7-9; j_call: TRBJ2-1; cdr3_aa: CASSSLPDEQFF